This T cell receptor beta chain was observed in a study of cytomegalovirus exposure and HLA in healthy donors. The CDR3 loop spans 12 amino acids. Germline-derived CDR1 and CDR2 are ENHRY and SYGVKD. Trimming took 6 bases from V and 9 from J, leaving 13 bases between them. The method was immunoSEQ multiplex PCR; TCRdb's version includes in-frame clones alone and lacks a portion of them. This table holds roughly 330,000 clones, roughly 90% found once. This rearrangement joins TRBV10-3 to TRBJ2-3; a possible D gene is TRBD2 (6 bases). Sequences were obtained from PBMCs. The receptor was derived from a young woman in good health and CMV-seropositive. CDR3 residues: CAIRGDSATQYF. CDR3 sequence (DNA): TGTGCCATCAGGGGGGACTCCGCGACGCAGTATTTT.